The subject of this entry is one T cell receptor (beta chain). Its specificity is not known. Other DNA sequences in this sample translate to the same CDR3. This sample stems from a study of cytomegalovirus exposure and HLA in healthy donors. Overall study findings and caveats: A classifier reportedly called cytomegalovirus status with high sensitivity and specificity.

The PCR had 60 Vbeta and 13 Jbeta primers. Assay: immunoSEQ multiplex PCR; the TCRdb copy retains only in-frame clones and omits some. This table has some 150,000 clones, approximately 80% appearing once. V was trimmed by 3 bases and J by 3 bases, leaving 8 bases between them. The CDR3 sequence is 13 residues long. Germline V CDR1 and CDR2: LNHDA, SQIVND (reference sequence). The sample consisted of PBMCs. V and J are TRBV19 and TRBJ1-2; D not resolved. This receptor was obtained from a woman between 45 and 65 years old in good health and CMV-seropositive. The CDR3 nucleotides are TGTGCCAGTAGTATCACAGCCTACTATGGCTACACCTTC. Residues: CASSITAYYGYTF.